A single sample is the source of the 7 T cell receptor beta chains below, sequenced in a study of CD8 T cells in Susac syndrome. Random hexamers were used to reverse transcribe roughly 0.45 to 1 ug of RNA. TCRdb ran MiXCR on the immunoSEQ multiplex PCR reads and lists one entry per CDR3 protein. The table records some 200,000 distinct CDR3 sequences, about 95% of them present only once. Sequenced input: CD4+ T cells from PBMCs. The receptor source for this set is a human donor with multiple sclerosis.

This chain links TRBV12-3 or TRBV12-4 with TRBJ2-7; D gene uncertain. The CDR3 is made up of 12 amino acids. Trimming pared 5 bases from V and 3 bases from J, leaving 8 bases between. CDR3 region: CASSRWVYEQYF. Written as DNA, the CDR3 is TGTGCCAGCAGTCGCTGGGTCTACGAGCAGTACTTC.

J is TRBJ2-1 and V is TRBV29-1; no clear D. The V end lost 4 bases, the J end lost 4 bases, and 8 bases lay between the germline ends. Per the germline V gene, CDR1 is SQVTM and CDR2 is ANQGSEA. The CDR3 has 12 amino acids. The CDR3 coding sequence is TGCAGCGTTGCGGCAGCTTACAATGAGCAGTTCTTC. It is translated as CSVAAAYNEQFF.

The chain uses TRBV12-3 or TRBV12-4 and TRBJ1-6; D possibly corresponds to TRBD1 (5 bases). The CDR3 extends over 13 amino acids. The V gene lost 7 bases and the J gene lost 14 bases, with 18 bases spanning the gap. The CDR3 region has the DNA TGTGCCAGCACCCCCTCTTCGGGGCTTGCCCTCCACTTT. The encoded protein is CASTPSSGLALHF.

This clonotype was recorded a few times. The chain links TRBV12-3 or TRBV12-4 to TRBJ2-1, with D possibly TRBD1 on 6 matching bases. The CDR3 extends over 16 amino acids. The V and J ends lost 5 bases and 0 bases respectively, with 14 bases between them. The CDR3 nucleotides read TGTGCCAGCAGTCCACAACAGGGATCCTCCTACAATGAGCAGTTCTTC. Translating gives CASSPQQGSSYNEQFF.

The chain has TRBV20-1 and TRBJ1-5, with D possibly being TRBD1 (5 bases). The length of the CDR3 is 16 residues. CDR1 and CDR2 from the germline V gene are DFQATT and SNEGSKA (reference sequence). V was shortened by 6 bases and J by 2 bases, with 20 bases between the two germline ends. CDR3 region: CSALRGKGKGNQPQHF. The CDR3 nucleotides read TGCAGTGCACTAAGAGGAAAGGGGAAAGGCAATCAGCCCCAGCATTTT.

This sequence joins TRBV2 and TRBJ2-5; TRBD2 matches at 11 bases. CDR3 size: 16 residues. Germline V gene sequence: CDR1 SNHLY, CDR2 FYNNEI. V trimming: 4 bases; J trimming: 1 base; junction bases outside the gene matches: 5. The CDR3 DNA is TGTGCCAGCAGTGGGGGAGGGACTAGCGGCCAAGAGACCCAGTACTTC. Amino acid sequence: CASSGGGTSGQETQYF.

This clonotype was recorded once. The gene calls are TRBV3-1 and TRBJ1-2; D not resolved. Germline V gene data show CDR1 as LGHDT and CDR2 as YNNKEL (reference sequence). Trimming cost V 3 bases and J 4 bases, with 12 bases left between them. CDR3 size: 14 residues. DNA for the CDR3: TGTGCCAGCAGCCAGACTACCACCTCCTATGGCTACACCTTC. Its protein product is CASSQTTTSYGYTF.